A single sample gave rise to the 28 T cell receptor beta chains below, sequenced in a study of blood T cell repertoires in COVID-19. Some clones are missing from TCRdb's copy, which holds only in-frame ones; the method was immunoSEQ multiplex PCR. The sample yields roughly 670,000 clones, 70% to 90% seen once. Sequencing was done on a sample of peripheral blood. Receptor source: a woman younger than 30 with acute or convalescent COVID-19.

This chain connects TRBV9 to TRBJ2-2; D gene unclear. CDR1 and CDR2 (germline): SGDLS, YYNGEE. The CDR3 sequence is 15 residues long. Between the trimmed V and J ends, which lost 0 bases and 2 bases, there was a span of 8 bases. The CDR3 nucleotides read TGTGCCAGCAGCGTAGGGGCCTCAAACACCGGGGAGCTGTTTTTT. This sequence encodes CASSVGASNTGELFF. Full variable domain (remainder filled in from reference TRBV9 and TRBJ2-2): DSGVTQTPKHLITATGQRVTLRCSPRSGDLSVYWYQQSLDQGLQFLIQYYNGEERAKGNILERFSAQQFPDLHSELNLSSLELGDSALYFCASSVGASNTGELFFGEGSRLTVL.

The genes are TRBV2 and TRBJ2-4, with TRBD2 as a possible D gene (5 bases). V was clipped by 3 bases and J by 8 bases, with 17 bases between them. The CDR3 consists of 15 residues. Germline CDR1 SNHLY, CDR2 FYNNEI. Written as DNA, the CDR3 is TGTGCCAGCAGTGAGGAGGTGGAAGGGTCTGACATTCAGTACTTC. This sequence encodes CASSEEVEGSDIQYF.

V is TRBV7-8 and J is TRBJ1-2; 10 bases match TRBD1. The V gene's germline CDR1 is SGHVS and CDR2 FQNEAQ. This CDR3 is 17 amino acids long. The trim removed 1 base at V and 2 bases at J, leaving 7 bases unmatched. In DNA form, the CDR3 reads TGTGCCAGCAGCTTAGGGAGGGGACAGGGGTGGAACTATGGCTACACCTTC. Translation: CASSLGRGQGWNYGYTF.

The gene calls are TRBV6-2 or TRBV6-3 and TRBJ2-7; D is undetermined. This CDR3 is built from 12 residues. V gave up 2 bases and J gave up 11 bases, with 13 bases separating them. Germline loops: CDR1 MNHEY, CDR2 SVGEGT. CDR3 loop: CASSYNSFPEYF. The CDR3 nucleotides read TGTGCCAGCAGTTACAATTCATTTCCGGAGTACTTC.

The CDR3 DNA follows: TGTGCCAGCAGCCACCACGGGGACTACACCTTC. The encoded protein is CASSHHGDYTF. This sequence joins TRBV9 and TRBJ1-2; the D is unclear. The CDR3 has 11 amino acids. V shed 4 bases and J shed 10 bases, with 11 bases lying between them. The germline V gene encodes CDR1 SGDLS and CDR2 YYNGEE.

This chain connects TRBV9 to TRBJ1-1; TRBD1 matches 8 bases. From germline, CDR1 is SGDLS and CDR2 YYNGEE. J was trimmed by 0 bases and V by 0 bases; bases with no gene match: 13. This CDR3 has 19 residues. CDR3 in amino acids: CASSVDSTQGGAVNTEAFF. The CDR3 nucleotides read TGTGCCAGCAGCGTAGATTCCACACAGGGGGGCGCGGTGAACACTGAAGCTTTCTTT.

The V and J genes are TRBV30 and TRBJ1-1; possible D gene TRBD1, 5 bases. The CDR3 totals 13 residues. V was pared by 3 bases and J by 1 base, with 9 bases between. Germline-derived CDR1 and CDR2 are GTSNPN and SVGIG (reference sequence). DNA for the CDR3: TGTGCCTGGAGAAAGGGGCCGAACACTGAAGCTTTCTTT. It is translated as CAWRKGPNTEAFF.

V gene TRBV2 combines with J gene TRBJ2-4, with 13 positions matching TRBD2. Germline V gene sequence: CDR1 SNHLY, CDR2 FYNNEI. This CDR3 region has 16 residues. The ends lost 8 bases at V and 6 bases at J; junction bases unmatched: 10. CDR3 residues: CASARLAGGPANIQYF. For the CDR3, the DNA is TGTGCCAGCGCCCGACTAGCGGGGGGTCCCGCAAACATTCAGTACTTC.

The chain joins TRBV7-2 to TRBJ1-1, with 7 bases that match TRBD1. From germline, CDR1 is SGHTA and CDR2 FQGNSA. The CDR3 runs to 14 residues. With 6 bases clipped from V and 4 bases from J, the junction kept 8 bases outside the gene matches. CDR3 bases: TGTGCCAGCAGACGGGACAGTAGGGCCACTGAAGCTTTCTTT. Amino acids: CASRRDSRATEAFF.

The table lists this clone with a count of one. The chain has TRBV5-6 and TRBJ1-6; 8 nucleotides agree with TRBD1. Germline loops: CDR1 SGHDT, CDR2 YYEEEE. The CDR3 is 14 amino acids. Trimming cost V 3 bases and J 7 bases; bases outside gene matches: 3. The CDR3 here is CASSSRTGNSPLHF. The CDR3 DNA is TGTGCCAGCAGCTCGCGGACAGGGAATTCACCCCTCCACTTT.

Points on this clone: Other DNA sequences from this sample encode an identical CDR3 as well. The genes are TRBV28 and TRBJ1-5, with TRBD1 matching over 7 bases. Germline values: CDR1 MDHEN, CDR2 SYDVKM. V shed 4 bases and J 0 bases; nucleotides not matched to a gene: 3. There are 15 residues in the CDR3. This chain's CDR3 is CASSSQGDSNQPQHF. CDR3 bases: TGTGCCAGCAGTTCCCAGGGGGATAGCAATCAGCCCCAGCATTTT. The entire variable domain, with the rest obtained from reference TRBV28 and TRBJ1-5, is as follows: DVKVTQSSRYLVKRTGEKVFLECVQDMDHENMFWYRQDPGLGLRLIYFSYDVKMKEKGDIPEGYSVSREKKERFSLILESASTNQTSMYLCASSSQGDSNQPQHFGDGTRLSIL.

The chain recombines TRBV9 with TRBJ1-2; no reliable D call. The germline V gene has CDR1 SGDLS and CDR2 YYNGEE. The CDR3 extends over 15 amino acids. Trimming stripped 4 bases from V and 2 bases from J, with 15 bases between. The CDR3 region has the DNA TGTGCCAGCAGCACATCACTCCGGGGAAACTATGGCTACACCTTC. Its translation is CASSTSLRGNYGYTF.

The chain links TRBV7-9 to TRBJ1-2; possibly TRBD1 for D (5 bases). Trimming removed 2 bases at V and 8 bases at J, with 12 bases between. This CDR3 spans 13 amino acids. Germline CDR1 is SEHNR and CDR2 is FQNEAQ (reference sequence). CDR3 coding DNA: TGTGCCAGCAGCTTACGGCAGGGAGGAGGCTACACCTTC. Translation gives CASSLRQGGGYTF.

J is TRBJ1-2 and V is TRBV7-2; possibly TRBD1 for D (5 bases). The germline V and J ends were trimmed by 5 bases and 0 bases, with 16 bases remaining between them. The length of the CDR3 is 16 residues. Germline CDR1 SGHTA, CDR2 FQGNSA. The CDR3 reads CASSPAGGEANYGYTF. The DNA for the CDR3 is TGTGCCAGCAGCCCCGCCGGGGGAGAAGCTAACTATGGCTACACCTTC.

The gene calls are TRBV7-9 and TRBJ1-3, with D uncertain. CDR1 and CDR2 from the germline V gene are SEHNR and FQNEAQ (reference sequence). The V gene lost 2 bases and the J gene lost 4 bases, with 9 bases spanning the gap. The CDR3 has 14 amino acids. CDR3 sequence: CASSLYRGGNTIYF. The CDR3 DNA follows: TGTGCCAGCAGCTTATACCGGGGAGGAAACACCATATATTTT.

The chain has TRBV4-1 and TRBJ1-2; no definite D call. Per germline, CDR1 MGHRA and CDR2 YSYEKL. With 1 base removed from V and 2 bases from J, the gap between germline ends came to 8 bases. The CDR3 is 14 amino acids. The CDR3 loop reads CASSQGASNYGYTF. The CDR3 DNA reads TGCGCCAGCAGCCAAGGGGCGTCAAACTATGGCTACACCTTC.

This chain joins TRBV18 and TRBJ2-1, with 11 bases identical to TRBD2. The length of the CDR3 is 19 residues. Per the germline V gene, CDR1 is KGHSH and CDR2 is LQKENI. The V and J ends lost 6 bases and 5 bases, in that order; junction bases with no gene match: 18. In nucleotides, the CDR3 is TGTGCCAGCTCCGCGACTAGCGGGGCGTACCACTCCAGCGACAATGAGCAGTTCTTC. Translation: CASSATSGAYHSSDNEQFF.

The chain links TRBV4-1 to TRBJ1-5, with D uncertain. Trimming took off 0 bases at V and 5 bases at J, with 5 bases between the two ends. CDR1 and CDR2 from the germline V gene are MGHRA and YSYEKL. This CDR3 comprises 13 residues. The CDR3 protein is CASSQDSDQPQHF. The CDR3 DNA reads TGCGCCAGCAGCCAAGACAGTGATCAGCCCCAGCATTTT.

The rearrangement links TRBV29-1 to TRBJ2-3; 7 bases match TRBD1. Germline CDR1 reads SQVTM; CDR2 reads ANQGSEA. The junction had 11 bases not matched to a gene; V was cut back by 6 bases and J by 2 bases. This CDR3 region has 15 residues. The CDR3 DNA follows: TGCAGCGTGGAACTGGGGACAGCGTACACAGATACGCAGTATTTT. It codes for CSVELGTAYTDTQYF.

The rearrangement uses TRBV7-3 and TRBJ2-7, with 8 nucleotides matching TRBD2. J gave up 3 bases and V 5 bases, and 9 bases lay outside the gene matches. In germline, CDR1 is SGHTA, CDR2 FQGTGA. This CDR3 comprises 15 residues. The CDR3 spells CASSPRGGGNYEQYF. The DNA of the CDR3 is TGTGCCAGCAGCCCCCGGGGGGGCGGAAACTACGAGCAGTACTTC.

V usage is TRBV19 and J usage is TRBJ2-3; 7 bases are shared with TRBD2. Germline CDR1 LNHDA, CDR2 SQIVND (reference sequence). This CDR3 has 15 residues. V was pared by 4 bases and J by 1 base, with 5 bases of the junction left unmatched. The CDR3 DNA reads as TGTGCCAGTAGTACCCCGGGGGGTCGCACAGATACGCAGTATTTT. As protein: CASSTPGGRTDTQYF. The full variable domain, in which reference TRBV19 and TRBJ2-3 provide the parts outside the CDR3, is DGGITQSPKYLFRKEGQNVTLSCEQNLNHDAMYWYRQDPGQGLRLIYYSQIVNDFQKGDIAEGYSVSREKKESFPLTVTSAQKNPTAFYLCASSTPGGRTDTQYFGPGTRLTVL.

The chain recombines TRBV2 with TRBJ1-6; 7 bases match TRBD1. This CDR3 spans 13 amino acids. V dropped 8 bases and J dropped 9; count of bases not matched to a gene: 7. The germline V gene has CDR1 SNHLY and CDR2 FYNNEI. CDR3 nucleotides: TGTGCCAGCGGGGGACAGTTACTTTCACCCCTCCACTTT. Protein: CASGGQLLSPLHF.

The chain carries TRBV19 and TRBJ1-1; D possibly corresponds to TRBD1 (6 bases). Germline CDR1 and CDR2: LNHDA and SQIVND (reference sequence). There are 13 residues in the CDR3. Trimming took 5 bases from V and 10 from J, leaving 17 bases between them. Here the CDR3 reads CASSLSSGGRAFF. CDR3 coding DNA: TGTGCCAGTAGTCTCTCCTCCGGGGGGCGAGCTTTCTTT.

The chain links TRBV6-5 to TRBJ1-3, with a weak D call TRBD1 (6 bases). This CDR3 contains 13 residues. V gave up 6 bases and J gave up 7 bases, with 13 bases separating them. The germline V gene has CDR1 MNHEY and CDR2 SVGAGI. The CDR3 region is CASRDSGGNTIYF. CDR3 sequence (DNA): TGTGCCAGCAGGGACAGCGGAGGCAACACCATATATTTT.

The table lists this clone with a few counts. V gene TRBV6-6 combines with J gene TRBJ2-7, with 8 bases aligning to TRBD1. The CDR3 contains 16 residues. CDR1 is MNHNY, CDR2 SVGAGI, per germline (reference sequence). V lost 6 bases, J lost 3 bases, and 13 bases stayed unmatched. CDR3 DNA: TGTGCCAGCAGCCATACTTGGACAGGGTCAAACTACGAGCAGTACTTC. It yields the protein CASSHTWTGSNYEQYF.

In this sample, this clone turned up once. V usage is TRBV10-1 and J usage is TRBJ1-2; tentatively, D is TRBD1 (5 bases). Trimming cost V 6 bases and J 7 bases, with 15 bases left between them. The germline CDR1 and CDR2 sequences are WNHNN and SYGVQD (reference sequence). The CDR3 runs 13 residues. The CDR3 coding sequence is TGCGCCAGCAGGATGGACCGGGGGTTTGGCTACACCTTC. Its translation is CASRMDRGFGYTF.

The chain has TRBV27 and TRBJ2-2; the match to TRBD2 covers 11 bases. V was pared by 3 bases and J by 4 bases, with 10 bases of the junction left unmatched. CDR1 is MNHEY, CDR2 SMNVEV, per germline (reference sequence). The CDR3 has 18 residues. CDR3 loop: CASSFATEGLAVTGELFF. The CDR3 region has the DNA TGTGCCAGCAGTTTTGCGACCGAGGGACTAGCGGTCACCGGGGAGCTGTTTTTT.

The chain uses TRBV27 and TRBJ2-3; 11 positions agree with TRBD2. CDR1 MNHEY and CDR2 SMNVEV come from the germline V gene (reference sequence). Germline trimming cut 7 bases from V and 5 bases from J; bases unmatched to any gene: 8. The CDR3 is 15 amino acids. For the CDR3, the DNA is TGTGCCAGCATCCTTAGCGGGGGGGCCAGAGATACGCAGTATTTT. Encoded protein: CASILSGGARDTQYF.